This passage covers 19 T cell receptor beta chains from one sample sequenced in a study of cytomegalovirus exposure and HLA in healthy donors (dated by TCRdb to about 2017). Libraries came from the immunoSEQ multiplex PCR assay. For the multiplex PCR, a mixture combining 60 forward primers for TCR Vbeta segments and 13 reverse primers for TCR Jbeta segments was used. In its TCRdb copy, this immuneACCESS table keeps in-frame sequences only and misses some clones. Where compared with another copy, unresolved V genes explain less than half of these, and the others have no known cause. This sample gives over 100,000 clones in total; roughly 80% of them show up just once. Roughly 22% of the sample is held by the ten biggest clonotypes. The sample consisted of PBMCs. These receptors were taken from a man younger than 45 in good health and CMV-seropositive.

V gene TRBV6-6 combines with J gene TRBJ2-7; D is possibly TRBD2 (7 bases). Germline CDR1 and CDR2: MNHNY and SVGAGI (reference sequence). CDR3 length: 16 amino acids. The V end was cut by 2 bases, the J end by 4 bases, with 18 bases between. This CDR3 reads CASSYPGGEGGYEQYF. CDR3 bases: TGTGCCAGCAGTTACCCGGGCGGGGAGGGGGGGTACGAGCAGTACTTC.

This clone was detected once. In nucleotides, the CDR3 is TGTGCCAGCAGCCCAGACAGGGGAGGCGAGCAGTACTTC. Protein product: CASSPDRGGEQYF. The V call is TRBV7-3, the J call TRBJ2-7, with 8 bases identical to TRBD1. CDR3 size: 13 residues. V lost 5 bases, J lost 6 bases, and 6 bases stayed unmatched. CDR1 is SGHTA and CDR2 is FQGTGA in the germline V gene.

This clone was counted a few times. The chain links TRBV10-2 to TRBJ1-5; D gene unclear. In germline, CDR1 is WSHSY, CDR2 SAAADI. V lost 4 bases to trimming and J lost 4 bases, with 14 bases between them. The CDR3 extends over 15 amino acids. CDR3 sequence (DNA): TGCGCCAGCAGTGGGGAGAGGAGGGAGAATCAGCCCCAGCATTTT. Translation gives CASSGERRENQPQHF.

This chain connects TRBV27 to TRBJ1-1, with D possibly being TRBD1 (5 bases). Trimming pared 4 bases from V and 0 bases from J, leaving 15 bases between. This CDR3 is 16 amino acids long. The germline CDR1 and CDR2 sequences are MNHEY and SMNVEV (reference sequence). The CDR3: CASSSPPGGLNTEAFF. CDR3 nucleotide sequence: TGTGCCAGCAGTTCACCCCCCGGGGGTTTGAACACTGAAGCTTTCTTT.

The V gene is TRBV5-6, the J gene TRBJ1-1; no reliable D call. The CDR3 sequence is 14 residues long. Between the trimmed V and J ends, which lost 5 bases and 0 bases, there was a span of 11 bases. CDR1 is SGHDT, CDR2 YYEEEE, per germline. For the CDR3, the DNA is TGTGCCAGCAGTCCGGTTGGAGTGAACACTGAAGCTTTCTTT. Translating it yields CASSPVGVNTEAFF. Full variable domain (rest looked up from reference TRBV5-6 and TRBJ1-1): DAGVTQSPTHLIKTRGQQVTLRCSPKSGHDTVSWYQQALGQGPQFIFQYYEEEERQRGNFPDRFSGHQFPNYSSELNVNALLLGDSALYLCASSPVGVNTEAFFGQGTRLTVV.

CDR3: CAIRQGPTEAFF. CDR3 sequence (DNA): TGTGCCATCAGACAGGGTCCCACTGAAGCTTTCTTT. The rearrangement links TRBV10-3 to TRBJ1-1; TRBD1 is a possible D gene (6 bases). CDR3 size: 12 residues. V shed 6 bases and J shed 4 bases, with 9 bases lying between them. Per germline, CDR1 ENHRY and CDR2 SYGVKD.

The rearrangement joins TRBV21-1 to TRBJ2-7; TRBD2, as called in the table, went unchecked against the DNA. TRBV21-1 constitutes a pseudogene. This CDR3 has 12 residues. The CDR3 bases are TGTGCCAGCAGCAAAAACGGCTACGAGCAGTACTTC. This translates into CASSKNGYEQYF.

The chain carries TRBV5-6 and TRBJ1-5; TRBD1 agrees at 8 bases. The CDR3 contains 14 residues. The germline CDR1 and CDR2 sequences are SGHDT and YYEEEE. The ends lost 0 bases at V and 6 bases at J; junction bases unmatched: 2. The CDR3 loop reads CASSLAGGGQPQHF. CDR3 coding DNA: TGTGCCAGCAGCTTGGCAGGGGGCGGTCAGCCCCAGCATTTT.

Relative to its sample, this clone is medium-sized (0.01 to 0.1%). The V gene is TRBV28, the J gene TRBJ1-2; TRBD1 agrees at 10 bases. Germline CDR1 is MDHEN and CDR2 is SYDVKM. The CDR3 covers 15 residues. The J segment lost 2 bases and the V segment lost 5 bases, leaving 5 bases of the junction unmatched. CDR3: CASSPGTGANYGYTF. In DNA form, the CDR3 reads TGTGCCAGCAGTCCTGGGACAGGGGCCAACTATGGCTACACCTTC.

This sequence joins TRBV29-1 and TRBJ1-3; no clear D gene. Germline-derived CDR1 and CDR2 are SQVTM and ANQGSEA. Trimming pared 0 bases from V and 3 bases from J, leaving 9 bases between. This CDR3 has 14 residues. CDR3 sequence: CSVEDRGFGNTIYF. In DNA, the CDR3 is TGCAGCGTTGAAGATCGGGGTTTTGGAAACACCATATATTTT.

Concerning this clone: One end of the junction does not line up with germline, which may come from a read error. The V call is TRBV25-1, the J call TRBJ1-1, with a possible D match to TRBD1 (5 bases). The CDR3 totals 15 residues. Germline loops: CDR1 MGHDK, CDR2 SYGVNS. CDR3 DNA: TGTGCCAGCAGTGAGTGGCAGGGAGGGGAAACTGGAGCTTTCTTT. This codes for CASSEWQGGETGAFF.

The CDR3 region is CASSIQGGETQYF. In nucleotides, the CDR3 is TGCGCCAGCAGCATCCAGGGGGGAGAGACCCAGTACTTC. This chain uses TRBV5-1 with TRBJ2-5, with D possibly being TRBD1 (7 bases). Trimming cost V 4 bases and J 4 bases, with 11 bases left between them. The CDR3 runs 13 residues. From germline, CDR1 is SGHRS and CDR2 YFSETQ.

This clone was recorded once. The chain couples TRBV5-1 to TRBJ2-3; D might be TRBD1 (5 bases). CDR1 is SGHRS and CDR2 is YFSETQ in the germline V gene. V dropped 4 bases and J dropped 5 bases, with 14 bases sitting between them. CDR3 length: 14 residues. Here the CDR3 reads CASSQGGARDTQYF. For the CDR3, the DNA is TGCGCCAGCAGCCAGGGTGGAGCAAGAGATACGCAGTATTTT.

This rearrangement joins TRBV5-4 to TRBJ2-1, with a weak D call TRBD2 (6 bases). The CDR3 contains 16 residues. Trimming pared 1 base from V and 9 bases from J, leaving 20 bases between. Per the germline V gene, CDR1 is SGHNT and CDR2 is YYREEE (reference sequence). DNA of the CDR3: TGTGCCAGCAGCTTGTCTGCCAGACACCTTAGCGGTGAGCAGTTCTTC. This sequence encodes CASSLSARHLSGEQFF.

The chain uses TRBV28 and TRBJ2-7; D may be TRBD1 (6 bases). Germline lookup yields CDR1 MDHEN and CDR2 SYDVKM. Trimming removed 6 bases at V and 6 bases at J, with 24 bases between. The CDR3 is made up of 16 amino acids. CDR3 in amino acids: CASRIRGWSSPGEQYF. DNA of the CDR3: TGTGCCAGCAGAATCAGGGGTTGGTCGTCTCCGGGCGAGCAGTACTTC.

The DNA for the CDR3 is TGCGCCAGCAGCACAGGGGGCGCGGACATCATTGAGCAGTTCTTC. Translated: CASSTGGADIIEQFF. The rearrangement links TRBV5-1 to TRBJ2-1; 9 bases agree with TRBD1. The CDR3 totals 15 residues. The germline gives CDR1 SGHRS, CDR2 YFSETQ. V shed 4 bases, J shed 9 bases, and the junction held 11 bases outside the gene matches. Full variable domain (rest looked up from reference TRBV5-1 and TRBJ2-1): KAGVTQTPRYLIKTRGQQVTLSCSPISGHRSVSWYQQTPGQGLQFLFEYFSETQRNKGNFPGRFSGRQFSNSRSEMNVSTLELGDSALYLCASSTGGADIIEQFFGPGTRLTVL.

This chain uses TRBV12-5 with TRBJ2-6; D call uncertain. The CDR3 has 14 residues. With 2 bases removed from V and 2 bases from J, the gap between germline ends came to 4 bases. CDR1 is LGHNT, CDR2 FRNRAP, per germline. The CDR3 sequence is CASGLTAGANVLTF. The CDR3 DNA is TGTGCTAGTGGTTTGACGGCTGGGGCCAACGTCCTGACTTTC.

The chain has TRBV28 and TRBJ2-4; a weak D match, TRBD1 (6 bases). Germline assignment: CDR1 MDHEN and CDR2 SYDVKM. The V and J ends lost 3 bases and 9 bases respectively, with 12 bases between them. CDR3 size: 13 residues. This CDR3 is CASSFRGGFIQYF. The CDR3 coding sequence is TGTGCCAGCAGTTTCAGGGGCGGGTTCATTCAGTACTTC.

V is TRBV13 and J is TRBJ2-4, with D tentatively TRBD2 (6 bases). Germline-derived CDR1 and CDR2 are PRHDT and FYEKMQ (reference sequence). This CDR3 is built from 13 residues. Trimming cost V 0 bases and J 9 bases, with 9 bases left between them. The CDR3, as DNA: TGTGCCAGCAGCTTAGGGGAGCGGGCCATTCAGTACTTC. It codes for CASSLGERAIQYF.